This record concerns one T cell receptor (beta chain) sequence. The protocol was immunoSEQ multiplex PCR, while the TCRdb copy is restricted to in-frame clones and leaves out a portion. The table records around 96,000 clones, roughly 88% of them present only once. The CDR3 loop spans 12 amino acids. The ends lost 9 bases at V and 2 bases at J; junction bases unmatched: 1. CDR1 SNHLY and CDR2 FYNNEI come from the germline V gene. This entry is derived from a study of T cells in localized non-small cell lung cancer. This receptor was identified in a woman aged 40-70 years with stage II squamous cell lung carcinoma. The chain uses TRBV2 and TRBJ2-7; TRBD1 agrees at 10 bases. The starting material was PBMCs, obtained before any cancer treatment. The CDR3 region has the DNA TGTGCCAGGGGGACAGGGGCCTACGAGCAGTACTTC. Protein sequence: CARGTGAYEQYF.